This record covers a single TCR beta chain. The antigen remains undetermined. With V trimmed by 3 bases and J by 3 bases, 5 bases remained unmatched. CDR3 size: 15 residues. Germline CDR1 SGHTA, CDR2 FQGNSA. The data belong to a study of cytomegalovirus exposure and HLA in healthy donors. Broader study findings: According to reports, the classifier identified cytomegalovirus status with high specificity and sensitivity. The study listed under 200 cytomegalovirus-associated TCR beta chains.

TCRdb keeps only in-frame clones here, not all; method: immunoSEQ multiplex PCR. The repertoire holds 200,000 or so clones, around 80% seen once, with around an eighth in the top ten. Material for sequencing was PBMCs. The chain has TRBV7-2 and TRBJ1-5; 7 positions agree with TRBD1. The TCR sequence derives from a woman in her 30s in good health and CMV-seropositive. CDR3 sequence (DNA): TGTGCCAGCAGCTTTAGACAGGGAGACAATCAGCCCCAGCATTTT. Amino acids: CASSFRQGDNQPQHF.